The 18 T cell receptor beta chains listed next were all sequenced from one sample in a study of regulatory T cells in long-lasting Graves disease. Specified time point: newly diagnosed GD, antithyroid drugs for less than 3 months. Isolated PBMC RNA provided the starting material for the TCR library. Assembly of TCR beta libraries relied on iRepertoire HTBI primers together with Arm-PCR of CDR3 regions. Via MiXCR, TCRdb re-called the multiplex PCR reads, giving one row per CDR3 protein. The sample includes about 430,000 distinct CDR3 sequences, over 12% of them seen just once. The same sample was also studied in work on T cells in Graves' hyperthyroidism and ophthalmopathy.

Sequencing was performed on peripheral blood mononuclear cells (PBMCs), taken at new diagnosis, from a patient treated with antithyroid drugs. The receptors here all came from a woman in her 40s with Graves disease.

This chain uses TRBV6-5 with TRBJ2-2; tentatively, D is TRBD2 (8 bases). The germline V gene has CDR1 MNHEY and CDR2 SVGAGI. V dropped 0 bases and J dropped 6 bases, with 17 bases sitting between them. This CDR3 region has 17 residues. DNA of the CDR3: TGTGCCAGCAGTTACTCGACAGGGACTAGAGTTTCCGGGGAGCTGTTTTTT. It translates to CASSYSTGTRVSGELFF.

This clonotype appeared a few times. The chain combines TRBV6-2 or TRBV6-3 with TRBJ2-3, with D unresolved. In germline, CDR1 is MNHEY, CDR2 SVGEGT. Trimming cost V 0 bases and J 4 bases, with 5 bases left between them. CDR3 length equals 13 residues. CDR3 in amino acids: CASSYSMSDTQYF. In nucleotides, the CDR3 is TGTGCCAGCAGTTACTCGATGTCAGATACGCAGTATTTT.

At least ten counts were recorded for this clonotype. The rearrangement uses TRBV6-2 or TRBV6-3 and TRBJ2-7; D is tentatively TRBD1 or TRBD2 (6 bases each). CDR3 length equals 14 residues. The germline CDR1 and CDR2 sequences are MNHEY and SVGEGT. V dropped 6 bases and J dropped 4 bases, with 16 bases sitting between them. The CDR3 nucleotides are TGTGCCAGCAGAGGGGGGCTAGGCGATTACGAGCAGTACTTC. It specifies CASRGGLGDYEQYF.

A note on this clonotype: A much larger clone differs from this one at a single base, so this may be a read error. The chain links TRBV6-2 or TRBV6-3 to TRBJ2-1; 11 nucleotides agree with TRBD2. Germline V CDR1 and CDR2: MNHEY, SVGEGT. This CDR3 has 16 amino acids. V dropped 1 base and J dropped 8; count of bases not matched to a gene: 7. CDR3 loop: CASSYFDSGRAYEQFF. Written as DNA, the CDR3 is TGTGCCAGCAGTTACTTCGATAGCGGGAGGGCCTATGAGCAGTTCTTC.

This clonotype was counted ten times or more. This CDR3 is CASRPSGGKPYEQYF. In DNA form, the CDR3 reads TGTGCCAGTAGGCCATCAGGGGGCAAACCCTACGAGCAGTACTTC. This chain connects TRBV19 to TRBJ2-7; 8 bases map to TRBD1. Germline values: CDR1 LNHDA, CDR2 SQIVND (reference sequence). The trim removed 6 bases at V and 2 bases at J, leaving 9 bases unmatched. The CDR3 covers 15 residues. The full variable domain, its missing parts supplied by reference TRBV19 and TRBJ2-7, is DGGITQSPKYLFRKEGQNVTLSCEQNLNHDAMYWYRQDPGQGLRLIYYSQIVNDFQKGDIAEGYSVSREKKESFPLTVTSAQKNPTAFYLCASRPSGGKPYEQYFGPGTRLTVT.

The chain links TRBV15 to TRBJ2-3; possible D gene TRBD2, 6 bases. There are 16 residues in the CDR3. V was shortened by 3 bases and J by 2 bases, with 15 bases between the two germline ends. Germline V CDR1 and CDR2: LNHNV, YYDKDF (reference sequence). The CDR3: CATSSRESDITDTQYF. The CDR3 bases are TGTGCCACCAGCAGTCGGGAGTCGGACATCACAGATACGCAGTATTTT.

This clonotype was seen at least ten times. This sequence joins TRBV15 and TRBJ1-5; D may be TRBD1 (6 bases). The germline V gene has CDR1 LNHNV and CDR2 YYDKDF (reference sequence). Deletions cut 8 bases from V and 3 bases from J, with 14 bases between. The CDR3 consists of 14 residues. The CDR3 coding sequence is TGTGCCACCTCCCCGGGGGGGCCCAATCAGCCCCAGCATTTT. It codes for CATSPGGPNQPQHF.

This clonotype was observed at least ten times. V usage is TRBV5-1 and J usage is TRBJ2-1, with 12 bases aligning to TRBD2. Germline values: CDR1 SGHRS, CDR2 YFSETQ. Trimming removed 2 bases from V and 9 bases from J; junction bases left unmatched: 9. The CDR3 covers 16 residues. CDR3 loop: CASSFQLAGGTSEQFF. The CDR3 nucleotides are TGCGCCAGCAGCTTTCAGCTAGCGGGAGGGACGAGTGAGCAGTTCTTC.

The sample holds many counts of this clonotype. The J gene is TRBJ2-3, the V gene TRBV20-1, with D possibly matching TRBD2 (6 bases). CDR3 length: 14 amino acids. CDR1 and CDR2 from the germline V gene are DFQATT and SNEGSKA (reference sequence). The ends were cut back, 5 bases at V and 2 bases at J, with 14 bases in the middle. The CDR3 protein is CSAGGLAPTDTQYF. Here the CDR3 DNA reads TGCAGTGCTGGTGGTCTAGCGCCCACAGATACGCAGTATTTT.

This clonotype was observed many times. The chain recombines TRBV28 with TRBJ1-6; 8 bases align to TRBD1. CDR1 is MDHEN, CDR2 SYDVKM, per germline. The CDR3 extends over 16 amino acids. Trimming removed 4 bases from V and 6 bases from J; junction bases left unmatched: 8. The CDR3 DNA reads as TGTGCCAGCAGTTCCCCCGGACAGGGAATTAATTCACCCCTCCACTTT. Protein product: CASSSPGQGINSPLHF.

The table lists this clonotype with many counts. This rearrangement joins TRBV27 to TRBJ2-4, with 7 bases matching TRBD1. The CDR3 extends over 16 amino acids. The J segment lost 0 bases and the V segment lost 7 bases, leaving 9 bases of the junction unmatched. Germline V CDR1 and CDR2: MNHEY, SMNVEV (reference sequence). The CDR3 protein is CASKRITGVAKNIQYF. The CDR3 coding sequence is TGTGCCAGCAAGAGGATTACAGGGGTAGCCAAAAACATTCAGTACTTC.

This clonotype showed up many times. The V call is TRBV18, the J call TRBJ2-1; possibly TRBD2 for D (6 bases). The CDR3 extends over 15 amino acids. Trimming left V 2 bases short and J 2 bases short, with 10 bases between. From germline, CDR1 is KGHSH and CDR2 LQKENI. CDR3 sequence reads: CASSPLAATYNEQFF. DNA of the CDR3: TGTGCCAGCTCACCATTAGCGGCAACCTACAATGAGCAGTTCTTC.

This clonotype has a count of ten or more. The V gene is TRBV10-3, the J gene TRBJ1-1; D may be TRBD1 (5 bases). The ends were cut back, 4 bases at V and 0 bases at J, with 9 bases in the middle. The CDR3 extends over 14 amino acids. Germline V gene data show CDR1 as ENHRY and CDR2 as SYGVKD. The chain's CDR3 is CAISAGALNTEAFF. DNA of the CDR3: TGTGCCATCAGTGCCGGGGCTCTGAACACTGAAGCTTTCTTT.

This clonotype showed up many times. This chain links TRBV27 with TRBJ2-5, with no clear D. The V end was cut by 5 bases, the J end by 2 bases, with 3 bases between. Germline V gene sequence: CDR1 MNHEY, CDR2 SMNVEV (reference sequence). The CDR3 has 11 amino acids. The DNA of the CDR3 is TGTGCCAGCAGTGATCAAGAGACCCAGTACTTC. Encoded protein: CASSDQETQYF.

The chain has TRBV19 and TRBJ1-3, with D hard to call. The length of the CDR3 is 12 residues. V lost 7 bases, J lost 4 bases, and 8 bases lay in between. Germline V gene data show CDR1 as LNHDA and CDR2 as SQIVND (reference sequence). CDR3 region: CASISDGNTIYF. CDR3 DNA: TGTGCCAGTATATCGGACGGAAACACCATATATTTT. The full variable domain, with the rest looked up from reference TRBV19 and TRBJ1-3, is DGGITQSPKYLFRKEGQNVTLSCEQNLNHDAMYWYRQDPGQGLRLIYYSQIVNDFQKGDIAEGYSVSREKKESFPLTVTSAQKNPTAFYLCASISDGNTIYFGEGSWLTVV.

This clonotype was seen only a few times. The chain is built from TRBV9 and TRBJ2-5; no clear D gene. The CDR3 has 16 amino acids. Between the trimmed V and J ends, which lost 0 bases and 3 bases, there was a span of 15 bases. Germline V gene data show CDR1 as SGDLS and CDR2 as YYNGEE. CDR3 sequence reads: CASSVGVGSVEETQYF. As DNA, the CDR3 is TGTGCCAGCAGCGTAGGGGTGGGTTCCGTCGAAGAGACCCAGTACTTC.

Many counts were recorded for this clonotype. The V gene is TRBV18, the J gene TRBJ2-1; 8 bases map to TRBD1. Trimming took 2 bases from V and 4 from J; bases not matched to a gene: 7. The CDR3 extends over 16 amino acids. CDR1 and CDR2 (germline): KGHSH, LQKENI. The CDR3 DNA reads as TGTGCCAGCTCACCAATTGGACAGGGTGCGTACAATGAGCAGTTCTTC. This translates into CASSPIGQGAYNEQFF. The whole variable domain, filled in from reference TRBV18 and TRBJ2-1, reads NAGVMQNPRHLVRRRGQEARLRCSPMKGHSHVYWYRQLPEEGLKFMVYLQKENIIDESGMPKERFSAEFPKEGPSILRIQQVVRGDSAAYFCASSPIGQGAYNEQFFGPGTRLTVL.

This sequence joins TRBV19 and TRBJ2-2; D may match TRBD1 or TRBD2 (5 bases each). Looked up from germline, CDR1 is LNHDA and CDR2 is SQIVND (reference sequence). Trimming took 2 bases from V and 13 from J, leaving 11 bases between them. This CDR3 is 12 amino acids long. Here the CDR3 reads CASSIRDGGLFF. In DNA, the CDR3 is TGTGCCAGTAGTATAAGGGACGGCGGGCTGTTTTTT. Supplemented by reference TRBV19 and TRBJ2-2, the full variable domain reads DGGITQSPKYLFRKEGQNVTLSCEQNLNHDAMYWYRQDPGQGLRLIYYSQIVNDFQKGDIAEGYSVSREKKESFPLTVTSAQKNPTAFYLCASSIRDGGLFFGEGSRLTVL.